This T cell receptor (beta chain) was found in a study of technical replicates of blood from several donors. Trimming at V came to 3 bases and at J to 10 bases, leaving 4 bases not matched to a gene. The CDR3 spans 13 residues. CDR1 is SQVTM, CDR2 ANQGSEA, per germline. Some clones are missing from TCRdb's copy, which holds only in-frame ones; the method was immunoSEQ multiplex PCR. The sample holds approximately 81,000 clones; around 95% are singletons and the top ten take roughly 0.4%. This rearrangement joins TRBV29-1 to TRBJ2-1; TRBD2 aligns across 12 bases. This receptor was obtained from a human donor in good health. The sample comprised T cells isolated from PBMCs. CDR3 sequence: CSVEWGTSGEQFF. Here the CDR3 DNA reads TGCAGCGTTGAGTGGGGGACTAGCGGGGAGCAGTTCTTC.